The present TCR beta chain was sequenced within a study of OX40 agonist ivuxolimab in advanced cancers. Study background: Hepatocellular carcinoma, melanoma, renal cell or head and neck cancer occurred in dose-escalation patients.

V lost 0 bases, J lost 4 bases, and 7 bases stayed unmatched. The CDR3 is made up of 15 amino acids. Germline V gives CDR1 SGHNT, CDR2 YYREEE (reference sequence). No patient had autoimmune disease or received systemic immunosuppression. A remark on this clone: The antigen remains undetermined.

Produced via immunoSEQ multiplex PCR; TCRdb's table is partial and in-frame only. The table records 100,000 or so clones, around 90% of them present only once. General study findings and limits: Part of the nonresponder group also had normalized T-cell clonal expansion that was low. Compared with others, partial responders at 0.1-3.0 mg/kg displayed clonal expansion among the lowest.

The rearrangement joins TRBV5-4 to TRBJ2-7, with 7 bases fitting TRBD1. The sequence came from an adult with an advanced solid tumor such as melanoma, head and neck, liver or kidney cancer. Sequenced here: CD4+ or CD8+ T cells sorted from blood, sampled in a trial of the OX40 agonist ivuxolimab. The chain's CDR3 is CASSLEGQGEYEQYF. CDR3 coding DNA: TGTGCCAGCAGCTTGGAAGGGCAGGGGGAATACGAGCAGTACTTC.